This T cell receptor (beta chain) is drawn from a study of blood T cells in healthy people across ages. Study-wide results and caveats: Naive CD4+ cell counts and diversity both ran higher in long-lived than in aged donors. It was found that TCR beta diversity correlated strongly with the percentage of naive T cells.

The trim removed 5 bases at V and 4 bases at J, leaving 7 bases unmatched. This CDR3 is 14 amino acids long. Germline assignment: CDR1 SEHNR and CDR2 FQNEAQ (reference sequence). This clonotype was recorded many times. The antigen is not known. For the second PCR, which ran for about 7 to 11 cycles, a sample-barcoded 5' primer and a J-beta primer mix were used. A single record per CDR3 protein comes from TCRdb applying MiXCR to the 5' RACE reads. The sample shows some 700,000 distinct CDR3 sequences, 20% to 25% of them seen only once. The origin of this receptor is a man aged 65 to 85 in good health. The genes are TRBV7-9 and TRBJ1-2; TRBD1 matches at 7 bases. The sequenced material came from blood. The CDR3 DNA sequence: TGTGCCAGCAGCACCGGACAGGCGAGCTATGGCTACACCTTC. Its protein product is CASSTGQASYGYTF.